The 11 T cell receptor beta chains below all came from one sample that was sequenced in a study of PD-1 blockade in classical Hodgkin lymphoma. Clones were sequenced by immunoSEQ multiplex PCR, and TCRdb holds only the in-frame ones, with some missing. The sample comprises about 30,000 clones, roughly 70% of which are singletons, and 13% to 15% rests with the top ten. Every one of the patients relapsed after autologous stem cell transplantation (brentuximab vedotin exposure was variable). The material was peripheral blood mononuclear cells (PBMCs), obtained before the second cycle of nivolumab. These receptors were taken from a human donor with classical Hodgkin lymphoma.

This chain connects TRBV30 to TRBJ1-6; D uncertain. Trimming removed 0 bases at V and 6 bases at J, with 9 bases between. Germline V gene data show CDR1 as GTSNPN and CDR2 as SVGIG (reference sequence). The CDR3 length is 14 residues. In DNA form, the CDR3 reads TGTGCCTGGAGTGTTGAGACACCTAATTCACCCCTCCACTTT. This translates into CAWSVETPNSPLHF.

The chain recombines TRBV6-5 with TRBJ2-2, with TRBD2 as a possible D gene (6 bases). CDR1 MNHEY and CDR2 SVGAGI come from the germline V gene. This CDR3 is built from 14 residues. V was shortened by 7 bases and J by 5 bases, with 14 bases between the two germline ends. The CDR3 loop reads CASTGGMGTGELFF. Written as DNA, the CDR3 is TGTGCCAGCACGGGCGGGATGGGGACCGGGGAGCTGTTTTTT.

This clone was found a few times. The chain employs TRBV18 and TRBJ1-2; 9 nucleotides line up with TRBD1. Germline assignment: CDR1 KGHSH and CDR2 LQKENI. The junction had 7 bases not matched to a gene; V was cut back by 5 bases and J by 0 bases. This CDR3 is built from 16 residues. The CDR3 protein is CASSEQGAHPNYGYTF. CDR3 in DNA: TGTGCCAGCTCAGAACAGGGGGCGCATCCTAACTATGGCTACACCTTC.

This clone was detected once. Here the CDR3 DNA reads TGTGCCAGCAGCTTAGGTGGCAGGGCTATCTACGAGCAGTACTTC. It yields the protein CASSLGGRAIYEQYF. The chain uses TRBV7-6 and TRBJ2-7; tentative D call: TRBD1 (5 bases). V was cut by 1 base and J by 3 bases, with 13 bases left in between. In germline, CDR1 is SGHVS, CDR2 FNYEAQ. The CDR3 has 15 residues.

This clone was seen only a few times. The V call is TRBV11-2, the J call TRBJ2-3, with a possible D match to TRBD1 (7 bases). V shed 3 bases and J shed 5 bases, with 12 bases lying between them. The CDR3 covers 14 residues. Germline V gene lookup returns CDR1 SGHAT and CDR2 FQNNGV. CDR3 sequence (DNA): TGTGCCAGCAGCTTCCAGGGGGGAGGAGATACGCAGTATTTT. This gives the protein CASSFQGGGDTQYF.

J is TRBJ1-6 and V is TRBV5-5, with D perhaps TRBD1 (5 bases). This CDR3 region has 14 residues. CDR1 SGHKS and CDR2 YYEKEE come from the germline V gene (reference sequence). Trimming took 3 bases from V and 8 from J, leaving 12 bases between them. CDR3 protein: CASSWGMGDSPLHF. CDR3 in DNA: TGTGCCAGCAGCTGGGGAATGGGGGATTCACCCCTCCACTTT.

Only a few counts were recorded for this clone. J is TRBJ2-3 and V is TRBV4-2; TRBD2 might be the D (7 bases). The ends were cut back, 5 bases at V and 2 bases at J, with 11 bases in the middle. The length of the CDR3 is 14 residues. The germline V gene has CDR1 LGHNA and CDR2 YNFKEQ. The CDR3 loop reads CASSLGGATDTQYF. For the CDR3, the DNA is TGTGCCAGCAGCTTAGGGGGGGCCACAGATACGCAGTATTTT.

This chain connects TRBV5-4 to TRBJ1-1, with TRBD1 matching 7 bases. This CDR3 contains 14 residues. J lost 2 bases, V lost 4 bases, and 5 bases had no gene match. CDR1 is SGHNT and CDR2 is YYREEE in the germline V gene (reference sequence). CDR3: CASSRTGDNTEAFF. In DNA, the CDR3 is TGTGCCAGCAGCCGGACAGGAGACAACACTGAAGCTTTCTTT. The whole variable domain, remainder taken from reference TRBV5-4 and TRBJ1-1, is ETGVTQSPTHLIKTRGQQVTLRCSSQSGHNTVSWYQQALGQGPQFIFQYYREEENGRGNFPPRFSGLQFPNYSSELNVNALELDDSALYLCASSRTGDNTEAFFGQGTRLTVV.

This clone occurred a few times. The chain is built from TRBV19 and TRBJ1-6; 8 bases agree with TRBD1. CDR1 and CDR2 from the germline V gene are LNHDA and SQIVND (reference sequence). The CDR3 extends over 14 amino acids. The V gene end was trimmed by 3 bases and the J gene end by 6 bases; junction bases not matched to a gene: 1. CDR3 residues: CASSIGTGNSPLHF. CDR3 bases: TGTGCCAGTAGTATCGGGACAGGTAATTCACCCCTCCACTTT.

The chain couples TRBV11-3 to TRBJ2-1, with 7 bases lining up with TRBD1. V lost 0 bases and J lost 4; bases outside the gene matches: 0. CDR3 length: 14 residues. CDR1 SGHNT and CDR2 YENEEA come from the germline V gene. The CDR3: CASSLEGQYNEQFF. Written as DNA, the CDR3 is TGTGCCAGCAGCTTAGAGGGACAGTACAATGAGCAGTTCTTC.

This sequence joins TRBV4-3 and TRBJ2-3, with 7 bases fitting TRBD2. This CDR3 region has 16 residues. Germline-derived CDR1 and CDR2 are LGHNA and YSLEER. V was pared by 0 bases and J by 0 bases, with 3 bases of the junction left unmatched. The CDR3 here is CASSQDSGFSTDTQYF. In DNA form, the CDR3 reads TGCGCCAGCAGCCAAGATAGCGGGTTTAGCACAGATACGCAGTATTTT.